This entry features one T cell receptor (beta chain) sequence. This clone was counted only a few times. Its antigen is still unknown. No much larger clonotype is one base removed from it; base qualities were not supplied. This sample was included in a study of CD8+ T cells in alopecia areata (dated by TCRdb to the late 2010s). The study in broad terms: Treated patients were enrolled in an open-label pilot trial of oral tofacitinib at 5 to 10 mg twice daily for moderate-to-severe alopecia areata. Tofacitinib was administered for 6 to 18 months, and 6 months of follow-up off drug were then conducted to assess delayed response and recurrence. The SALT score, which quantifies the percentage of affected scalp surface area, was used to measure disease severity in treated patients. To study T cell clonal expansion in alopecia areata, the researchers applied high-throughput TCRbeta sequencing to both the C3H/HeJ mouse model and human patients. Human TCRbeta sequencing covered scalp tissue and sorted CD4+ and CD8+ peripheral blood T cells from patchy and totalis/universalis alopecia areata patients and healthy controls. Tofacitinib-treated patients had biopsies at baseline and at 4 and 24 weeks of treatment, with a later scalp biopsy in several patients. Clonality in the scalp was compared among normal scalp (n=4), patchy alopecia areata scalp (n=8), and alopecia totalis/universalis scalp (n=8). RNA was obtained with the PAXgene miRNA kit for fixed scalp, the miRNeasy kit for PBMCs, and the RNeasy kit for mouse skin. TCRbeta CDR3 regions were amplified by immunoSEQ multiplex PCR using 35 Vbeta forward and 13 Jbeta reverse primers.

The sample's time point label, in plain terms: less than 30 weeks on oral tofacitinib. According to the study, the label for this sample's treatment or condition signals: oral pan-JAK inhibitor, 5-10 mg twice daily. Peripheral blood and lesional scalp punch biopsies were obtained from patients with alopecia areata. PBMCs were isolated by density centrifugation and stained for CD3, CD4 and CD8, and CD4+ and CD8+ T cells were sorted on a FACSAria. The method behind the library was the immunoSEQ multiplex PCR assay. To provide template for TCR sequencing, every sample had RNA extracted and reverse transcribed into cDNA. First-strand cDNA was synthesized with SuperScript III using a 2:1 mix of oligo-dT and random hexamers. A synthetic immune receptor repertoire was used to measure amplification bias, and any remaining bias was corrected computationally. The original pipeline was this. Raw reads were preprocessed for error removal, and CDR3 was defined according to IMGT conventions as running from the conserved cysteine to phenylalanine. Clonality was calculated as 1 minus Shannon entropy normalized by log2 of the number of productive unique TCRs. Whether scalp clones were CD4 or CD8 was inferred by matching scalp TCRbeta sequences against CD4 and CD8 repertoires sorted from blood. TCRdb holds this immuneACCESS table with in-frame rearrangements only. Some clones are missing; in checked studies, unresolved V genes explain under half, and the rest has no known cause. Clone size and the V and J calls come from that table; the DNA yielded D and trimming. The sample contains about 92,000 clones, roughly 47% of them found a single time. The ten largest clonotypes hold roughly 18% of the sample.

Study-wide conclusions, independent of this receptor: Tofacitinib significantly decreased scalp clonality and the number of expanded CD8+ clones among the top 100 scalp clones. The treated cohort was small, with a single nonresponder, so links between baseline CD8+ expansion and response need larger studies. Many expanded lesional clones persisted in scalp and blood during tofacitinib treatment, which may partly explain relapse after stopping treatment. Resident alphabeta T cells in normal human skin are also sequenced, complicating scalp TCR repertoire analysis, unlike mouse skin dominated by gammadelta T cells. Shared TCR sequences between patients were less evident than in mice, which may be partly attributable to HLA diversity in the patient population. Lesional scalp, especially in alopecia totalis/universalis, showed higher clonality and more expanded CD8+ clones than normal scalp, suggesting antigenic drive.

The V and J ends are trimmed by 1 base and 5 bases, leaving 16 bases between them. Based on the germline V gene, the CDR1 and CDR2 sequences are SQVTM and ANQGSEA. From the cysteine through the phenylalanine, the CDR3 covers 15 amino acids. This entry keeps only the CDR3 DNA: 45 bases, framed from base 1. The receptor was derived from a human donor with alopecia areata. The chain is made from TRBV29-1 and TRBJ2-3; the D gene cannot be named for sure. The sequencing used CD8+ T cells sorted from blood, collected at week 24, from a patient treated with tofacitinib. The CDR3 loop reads CSVEVEWATRDTQYF. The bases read TGCAGCGTTGAAGTTGAGTGGGCGACAAGAGATACGCAGTATTTT.